This T cell receptor (beta chain) came from a study of CD8 T cells in Susac syndrome. The length of the CDR3 is 20 residues. V gave up 6 bases and J gave up 6 bases; unmatched junction bases: 24. Germline V gene sequence: CDR1 DFQATT, CDR2 SNEGSKA (reference sequence). It was with random hexamers that roughly 0.5 to 1 ug RNA was reverse transcribed. From the immunoSEQ multiplex PCR reads, TCRdb called clonotypes with MiXCR, one entry per CDR3 protein. Of 300,000 to 350,000 distinct CDR3 sequences listed, roughly 94% are singletons. Sequencing of TCR beta was carried out in blood CD8+ and CD4+ T cells.

Material for sequencing was CD4+ T cells from PBMCs. The gene calls are TRBV20-1 and TRBJ2-1, with 12 bases that match TRBD2. This clonotype was sampled from a human donor with multiple sclerosis. The CDR3 sequence is CSARTNPLAGGPVSSNEQFF. Written as DNA, the CDR3 is TGCAGTGCCCGTACCAACCCTCTAGCGGGGGGGCCGGTCAGTTCCAATGAGCAGTTCTTC.